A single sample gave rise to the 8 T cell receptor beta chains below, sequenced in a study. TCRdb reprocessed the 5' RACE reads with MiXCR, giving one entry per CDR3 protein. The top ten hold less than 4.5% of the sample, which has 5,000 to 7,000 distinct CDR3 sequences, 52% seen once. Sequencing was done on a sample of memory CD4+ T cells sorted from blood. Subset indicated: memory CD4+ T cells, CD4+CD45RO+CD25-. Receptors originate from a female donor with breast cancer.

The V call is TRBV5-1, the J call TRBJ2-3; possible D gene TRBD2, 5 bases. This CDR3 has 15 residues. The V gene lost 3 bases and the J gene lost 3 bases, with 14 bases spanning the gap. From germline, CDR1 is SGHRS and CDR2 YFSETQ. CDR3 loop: CASSSANGITDTQYF. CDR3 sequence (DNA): TGCGCCAGCAGCTCGGCGAACGGGATAACAGATACGCAGTATTTT.

The CDR3 here is CASSLESGGPPLHF. The CDR3 nucleotides are TGTGCCAGCAGCTTAGAATCGGGGGGGCCACCCCTCCACTTT. The V and J genes are TRBV7-9 and TRBJ1-6, with D possibly matching TRBD1 (6 bases). The CDR3 is 14 residues long. Between the trimmed V and J ends, which lost 1 base and 11 bases, there was a span of 12 bases. Germline V gives CDR1 SEHNR, CDR2 FQNEAQ (reference sequence).

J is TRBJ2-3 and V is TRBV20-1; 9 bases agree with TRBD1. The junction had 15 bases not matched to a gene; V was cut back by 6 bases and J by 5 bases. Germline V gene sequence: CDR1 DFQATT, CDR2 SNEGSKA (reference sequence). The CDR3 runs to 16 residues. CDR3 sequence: CSASSPGQGLLDTQYF. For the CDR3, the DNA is TGCAGTGCGTCAAGCCCGGGACAGGGATTATTAGATACGCAGTATTTT.

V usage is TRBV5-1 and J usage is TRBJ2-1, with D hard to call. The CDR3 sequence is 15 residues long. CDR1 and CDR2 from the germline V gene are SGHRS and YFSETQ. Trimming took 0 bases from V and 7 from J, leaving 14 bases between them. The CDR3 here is CASSLVTGRPNEQFF. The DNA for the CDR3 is TGCGCCAGCAGCTTGGTGACTGGCAGGCCGAATGAGCAGTTCTTC.

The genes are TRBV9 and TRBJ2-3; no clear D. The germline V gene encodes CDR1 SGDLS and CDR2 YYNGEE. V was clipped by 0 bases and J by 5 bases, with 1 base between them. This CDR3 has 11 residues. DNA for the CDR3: TGTGCCAGCAGCGTAGGAGATACGCAGTATTTT. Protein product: CASSVGDTQYF.

CDR3 nucleotide sequence: TGTGCCAGCAGCTCACAGGGGGCTGATCAGCCCCAGCATTTT. Protein sequence: CASSSQGADQPQHF. This chain joins TRBV7-8 and TRBJ1-5; 9 nucleotides match TRBD1. Germline trimming cut 4 bases from V and 5 bases from J; bases unmatched to any gene: 3. There are 14 residues in the CDR3. CDR1 SGHVS and CDR2 FQNEAQ come from the germline V gene.

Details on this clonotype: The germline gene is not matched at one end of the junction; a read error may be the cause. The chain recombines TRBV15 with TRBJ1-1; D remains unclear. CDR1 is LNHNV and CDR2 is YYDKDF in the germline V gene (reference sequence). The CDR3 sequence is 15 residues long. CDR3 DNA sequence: TGTGCCGCCAGCAGAGATCTGGCGTTGAACACTGAAGCTTTCTTT. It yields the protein CAASRDLALNTEAFF.

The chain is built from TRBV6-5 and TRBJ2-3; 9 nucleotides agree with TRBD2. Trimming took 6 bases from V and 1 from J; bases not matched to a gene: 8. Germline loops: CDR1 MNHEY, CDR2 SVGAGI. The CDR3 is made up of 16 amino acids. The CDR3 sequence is CASRVSGSTGTDTQYF. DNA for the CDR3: TGTGCCAGCAGGGTTAGCGGGAGTACGGGCACAGATACGCAGTATTTT.